This TCR beta chain appears in the sequencing data of a study of cytomegalovirus exposure and HLA in healthy donors. V lost 9 bases to trimming and J lost 3 bases, with 19 bases between them. The CDR3 consists of 15 residues. Per germline, CDR1 WNHNN and CDR2 SYGVQD (reference sequence). It was with 60 Vbeta and 13 Jbeta primers that the PCR ran. Clones were sequenced by immunoSEQ multiplex PCR, and TCRdb holds only the in-frame ones, with some missing. The table has over 120,000 clones, about 8.9% seen once; the top ten hold less than 2%. The TCR was taken from a middle-aged man in good health and CMV-seronegative. This rearrangement joins TRBV10-1 to TRBJ2-3; a weak D match, TRBD2 (6 bases). Sequenced input: PBMCs. The CDR3 nucleotides are TGCGCCAGTGCCTCCGGTAGCGGACGTACAGATACGCAGTATTTT. The encoded protein is CASASGSGRTDTQYF.